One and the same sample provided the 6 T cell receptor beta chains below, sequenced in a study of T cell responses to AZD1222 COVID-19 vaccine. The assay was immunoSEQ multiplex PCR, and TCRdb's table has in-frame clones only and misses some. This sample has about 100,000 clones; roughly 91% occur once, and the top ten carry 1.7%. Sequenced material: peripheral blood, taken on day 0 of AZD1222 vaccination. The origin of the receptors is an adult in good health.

CDR3 residues: CASSFGDRSYEQYF. CDR3 coding DNA: TGCGCCAGCAGCTTTGGGGACAGGTCCTACGAGCAGTACTTC. The chain links TRBV5-1 to TRBJ2-7, with 8 bases fitting TRBD1. The CDR3 consists of 14 residues. From germline, CDR1 is SGHRS and CDR2 YFSETQ. The V and J ends lost 2 bases and 1 base, in that order; junction bases with no gene match: 2.

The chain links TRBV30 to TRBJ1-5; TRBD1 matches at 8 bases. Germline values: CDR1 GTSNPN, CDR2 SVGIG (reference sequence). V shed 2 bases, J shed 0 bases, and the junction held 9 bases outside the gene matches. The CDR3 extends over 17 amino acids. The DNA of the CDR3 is TGTGCCTGGAGTCTGACAGGGGACTTCTATAGCAATCAGCCCCAGCATTTT. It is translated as CAWSLTGDFYSNQPQHF.

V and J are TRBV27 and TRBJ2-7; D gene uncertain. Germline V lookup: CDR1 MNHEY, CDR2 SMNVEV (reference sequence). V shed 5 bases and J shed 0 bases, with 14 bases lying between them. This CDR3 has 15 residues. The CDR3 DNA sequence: TGTGCCAGCAGTCCTCGGGCAGGCCGCTCCTACGAGCAGTACTTC. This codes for CASSPRAGRSYEQYF.

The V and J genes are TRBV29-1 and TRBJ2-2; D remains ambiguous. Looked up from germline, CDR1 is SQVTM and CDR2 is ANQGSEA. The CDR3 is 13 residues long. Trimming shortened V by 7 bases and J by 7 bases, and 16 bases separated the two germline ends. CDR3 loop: CSAPHRSGGELFF. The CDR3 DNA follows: TGCAGCGCCCCACACCGATCAGGCGGGGAGCTGTTTTTT.

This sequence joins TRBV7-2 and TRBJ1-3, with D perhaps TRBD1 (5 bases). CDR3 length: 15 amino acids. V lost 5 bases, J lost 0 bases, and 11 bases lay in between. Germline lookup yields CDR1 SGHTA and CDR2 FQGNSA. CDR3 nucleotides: TGTGCCAGCAGCGTCCAGGGAGGCTCTGGAAACACCATATATTTT. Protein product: CASSVQGGSGNTIYF.

DNA of the CDR3: TGTGCCATCAGGGGGGTGGAGGCGGTCCCTCAAGAGTTCTTC. Its protein is CAIRGVEAVPQEFF. The chain employs TRBV10-3 and TRBJ2-1; D may be TRBD1 or TRBD2 (5 bases each). V gave up 6 bases and J gave up 14 bases, with 23 bases separating them. CDR3 length: 14 residues. Germline CDR1 ENHRY, CDR2 SYGVKD.